Presented here are 23 T cell receptor beta chains from one specimen sequenced in a study of blood T cell repertoires in COVID-19. Using immunoSEQ multiplex PCR, the repertoire was profiled, and TCRdb retains in-frame clones only, with some absent. The sample has 280,000 or so clones, 89% seen once. Input material: PBMCs or T cells enriched from blood (not recorded which). Receptor source: a woman aged 50 to 60 who had been exposed to COVID-19.

This chain connects TRBV5-5 to TRBJ2-5; TRBD1 matches 8 bases. Losses at the gene ends were 0 bases for V and 2 bases for J; bases not matched to a gene: 3. The CDR3 extends over 15 amino acids. The germline CDR1 and CDR2 sequences are SGHKS and YYEKEE (reference sequence). The CDR3 DNA reads TGTGCCAGCAGCTTGGCCGGACAGGGTCAAGAGACCCAGTACTTC. Amino acid sequence: CASSLAGQGQETQYF.

For the CDR3, the DNA is TGTGCCAGCAGCCGGGAACACATGGGTGGAAACACCATATATTTT. Translated: CASSREHMGGNTIYF. This rearrangement joins TRBV2 to TRBJ1-3; D is unresolved. Looked up from germline, CDR1 is SNHLY and CDR2 is FYNNEI. This CDR3 contains 15 residues. V was cut by 6 bases and J by 3 bases, with 15 bases left in between.

This chain joins TRBV30 and TRBJ1-1; 8 positions agree with TRBD1. The trim removed 1 base at V and 3 bases at J, leaving 7 bases unmatched. Germline-derived CDR1 and CDR2 are GTSNPN and SVGIG (reference sequence). The CDR3 is 15 amino acids. Written as DNA, the CDR3 is TGTGCCTGGAGTGGTGGACAGGGAAAGGACACTGAAGCTTTCTTT. The encoded protein is CAWSGGQGKDTEAFF.

In its sample, this clone was seen a few times. The chain joins TRBV6-4 to TRBJ1-6; TRBD1 aligns across 9 bases. The germline V gene has CDR1 MRHNA and CDR2 SNTAGT. V shed 6 bases, J shed 11 bases, and the junction held 8 bases outside the gene matches. The CDR3 is 14 amino acids. CDR3 sequence: CASREGTGMTPLHF. In nucleotides, the CDR3 is TGTGCCAGCAGAGAGGGGACAGGGATGACACCCCTCCACTTT.

The chain is built from TRBV7-2 and TRBJ1-6, with a tentative D call TRBD1 (5 bases). CDR1 is SGHTA and CDR2 is FQGNSA in the germline V gene. The length of the CDR3 is 14 residues. Trimming cost V 5 bases and J 6 bases, with 11 bases left between them. This chain's CDR3 is CASSRRGINSPLHF. The CDR3 bases are TGTGCCAGCAGCCGGCGGGGGATTAATTCACCCCTCCACTTT.

This clone was counted a few times. CDR3: CASSVHRDDYGYTF. For the CDR3, the DNA is TGTGCCAGCAGTGTCCACAGGGATGACTATGGCTACACCTTC. The chain has TRBV2 and TRBJ1-2; D is possibly TRBD1 (6 bases). With 4 bases removed from V and 3 bases from J, the gap between germline ends came to 12 bases. The CDR3 contains 14 residues. Germline lookup yields CDR1 SNHLY and CDR2 FYNNEI.

As concerns this clone: Additional DNA sequences in this sample encode the identical CDR3. The gene calls are TRBV5-1 and TRBJ1-2; D gene ambiguous. V lost 0 bases and J lost 2, with 8 bases in between. CDR1 and CDR2 (germline): SGHRS, YFSETQ. This CDR3 contains 14 residues. The CDR3 DNA follows: TGCGCCAGCAGCTTGGCCGAGGCCAACTATGGCTACACCTTC. Its protein is CASSLAEANYGYTF. Full variable domain (missing parts from reference TRBV5-1 and TRBJ1-2): KAGVTQTPRYLIKTRGQQVTLSCSPISGHRSVSWYQQTPGQGLQFLFEYFSETQRNKGNFPGRFSGRQFSNSRSEMNVSTLELGDSALYLCASSLAEANYGYTFGSGTRLTVV.

The rearrangement links TRBV5-5 to TRBJ1-2; D perhaps matches TRBD1 (5 bases). The germline V and J ends were trimmed by 0 bases and 3 bases, with 9 bases remaining between them. There are 14 residues in the CDR3. Per the germline V gene, CDR1 is SGHKS and CDR2 is YYEKEE (reference sequence). CDR3 bases: TGTGCCAGCAGCTTGGTAGACAGATACTATGGCTACACCTTC. This gives the protein CASSLVDRYYGYTF.

The rearrangement links TRBV27 to TRBJ1-2; 9 bases map to TRBD1. The CDR3 consists of 14 residues. In germline, CDR1 is MNHEY, CDR2 SMNVEV (reference sequence). V lost 4 bases to trimming and J lost 9 bases; unmatched junction nucleotides: 9. The CDR3 bases are TGTGCCAGCAGTTCGGGACAGGGTCGATTTAGCTACACCTTC. Protein: CASSSGQGRFSYTF.

This sequence joins TRBV28 and TRBJ1-1; D gene ambiguous. This CDR3 is 11 amino acids long. V gave up 7 bases and J gave up 2 bases, with 5 bases separating them. The V gene's germline CDR1 is MDHEN and CDR2 SYDVKM. This CDR3 reads CASTGNTEAFF. The DNA for the CDR3 is TGTGCCAGCACAGGTAACACTGAAGCTTTCTTT.

The chain carries TRBV27 and TRBJ2-7; D is perhaps TRBD2 (6 bases). V was clipped by 4 bases and J by 2 bases, with 15 bases between them. The CDR3 consists of 15 residues. The germline gives CDR1 MNHEY, CDR2 SMNVEV (reference sequence). CDR3 region: CASSSTSLLTYEQYF. CDR3 nucleotides: TGTGCCAGCAGTTCTACTAGCCTCTTAACCTACGAGCAGTACTTC.

The J gene is TRBJ1-5, the V gene TRBV19; D perhaps matches TRBD1 (6 bases). Trimming pared 7 bases from V and 1 base from J, leaving 14 bases between. From germline, CDR1 is LNHDA and CDR2 SQIVND (reference sequence). The CDR3 has 15 residues. In DNA form, the CDR3 reads TGTGCCAGTACTCAGACCCAGGGGAGCAATCAGCCCCAGCATTTT. Amino acids: CASTQTQGSNQPQHF. The variable domain in full, completed from reference TRBV19 and TRBJ1-5, reads DGGITQSPKYLFRKEGQNVTLSCEQNLNHDAMYWYRQDPGQGLRLIYYSQIVNDFQKGDIAEGYSVSREKKESFPLTVTSAQKNPTAFYLCASTQTQGSNQPQHFGDGTRLSIL.

This clone occurred a few times. This chain joins TRBV6-5 and TRBJ1-2; 7 positions agree with TRBD1. Trimming at V came to 4 bases and at J to 8 bases, leaving 10 bases not matched to a gene. Germline V gene data show CDR1 as MNHEY and CDR2 as SVGAGI. The CDR3 has 14 residues. CDR3 residues: CASSWTGELGGYTF. In DNA form, the CDR3 reads TGTGCCAGCAGTTGGACAGGAGAATTGGGGGGCTACACCTTC.

The genes are TRBV28 and TRBJ1-5, with unresolved D. Germline V gene data show CDR1 as MDHEN and CDR2 as SYDVKM. This CDR3 contains 12 residues. V was pared by 4 bases and J by 5 bases, with 6 bases between. Written as DNA, the CDR3 is TGTGCCAGCAGTTCCAGGTATCAGCCCCAGCATTTT. Residues: CASSSRYQPQHF.

As regards this clone: The germline gene is not matched at one end of the junction; a read error may be the cause. V and J are TRBV7-7 and TRBJ2-3; possibly TRBD1 for D (6 bases). Germline V gives CDR1 SSHAT, CDR2 FNYEAQ (reference sequence). The CDR3 sequence is 15 residues long. The DNA of the CDR3 is TGTGCTAGCAGCTCCTCGATACAGGGAGTGGATACGCAGTATTTT. Protein sequence: CASSSSIQGVDTQYF.

As regards this clone: Germline is not matched at one junction end, which may reflect a read error. The chain employs TRBV7-7 and TRBJ2-3, with a tentative D call TRBD1 (5 bases). This CDR3 is 15 amino acids long. Germline lookup yields CDR1 SSHAT and CDR2 FNYEAQ (reference sequence). CDR3 sequence: CASSLGAGKGDTQYF. The CDR3 DNA reads TGTGCTAGCAGCTTAGGAGCAGGGAAGGGAGATACGCAGTATTTT.

The V and J genes are TRBV18 and TRBJ1-5; no reliable D call. The V end was cut by 1 base, the J end by 2 bases, with 9 bases between. This CDR3 is 15 amino acids long. CDR1 and CDR2 from the germline V gene are KGHSH and LQKENI. The DNA for the CDR3 is TGTGCCAGCTCACCACTTTCGCGGGGCAATCAGCCCCAGCATTTT. Translated: CASSPLSRGNQPQHF.

In the case of this clone: The same CDR3 also results from other DNA sequences found in this sample. This chain connects TRBV7-9 to TRBJ2-6, with D tentatively TRBD2 (5 bases). Deletions cut 5 bases from V and 2 bases from J, with 10 bases between. The CDR3 extends over 15 amino acids. CDR1 and CDR2 from the germline V gene are SEHNR and FQNEAQ (reference sequence). CDR3 sequence reads: CASSASGAGANVLTF. The CDR3 coding sequence is TGTGCCAGCAGCGCCTCCGGGGCTGGGGCCAACGTCCTGACTTTC. The full variable domain, with the rest looked up from reference TRBV7-9 and TRBJ2-6, is DTGVSQNPRHKITKRGQNVTFRCDPISEHNRLYWYRQTLGQGPEFLTYFQNEAQLEKSRLLSDRFSAERPKGSFSTLEIQRTEQGDSAMYLCASSASGAGANVLTFGAGSRLTVL.

The chain is built from TRBV30 and TRBJ1-1; TRBD1 agrees at 8 bases. The CDR3 has 14 residues. CDR1 is GTSNPN and CDR2 is SVGIG in the germline V gene (reference sequence). V lost 2 bases to trimming and J lost 4 bases; unmatched junction nucleotides: 6. CDR3 nucleotide sequence: TGTGCCTGGAGTTTTGGGACAGGCTCCACTGAAGCTTTCTTT. This translates into CAWSFGTGSTEAFF.

This chain uses TRBV7-9 with TRBJ2-2; 11 bases agree with TRBD2. Germline assignment: CDR1 SEHNR and CDR2 FQNEAQ (reference sequence). Unmatched junction bases numbered 3, after V lost 5 bases and J lost 4 bases. The CDR3 contains 15 residues. The CDR3 loop reads CASSTSGGGTGELFF. In nucleotides, the CDR3 is TGTGCCAGCAGCACTAGCGGGGGTGGCACCGGGGAGCTGTTTTTT.

This sequence joins TRBV10-3 and TRBJ1-1; the match to TRBD1 covers 10 bases. CDR3 length: 13 amino acids. CDR1 and CDR2 from the germline V gene are ENHRY and SYGVKD. The V and J ends lost 6 bases and 7 bases, in that order; junction bases with no gene match: 5. The CDR3 sequence: CAISPGQGNEAFF. For the CDR3, the DNA is TGTGCCATCAGCCCGGGACAGGGGAATGAAGCTTTCTTT.

The chain employs TRBV4-1 and TRBJ1-2; 10 bases fit TRBD1. CDR3 length: 15 residues. In germline, CDR1 is MGHRA, CDR2 YSYEKL. The ends lost 4 bases at V and 5 bases at J; junction bases unmatched: 7. In nucleotides, the CDR3 is TGCGCCAGCAGCCTGCCGACAGGGGGCAAGTATGGCTACACCTTC. Its protein product is CASSLPTGGKYGYTF.

Comments on this clone: At one boundary the junction diverges from the germline segment, which might be a read error. The rearrangement links TRBV7-7 to TRBJ2-1; tentatively, D is TRBD1 (5 bases). The germline V gene encodes CDR1 SSHAT and CDR2 FNYEAQ (reference sequence). The CDR3 is 16 amino acids. In nucleotides, the CDR3 is TGTGCTAGCAGCCGTTTTTCTGGGGCGTCCTACAATGAGCAGTTCTTC. Translating it yields CASSRFSGASYNEQFF.